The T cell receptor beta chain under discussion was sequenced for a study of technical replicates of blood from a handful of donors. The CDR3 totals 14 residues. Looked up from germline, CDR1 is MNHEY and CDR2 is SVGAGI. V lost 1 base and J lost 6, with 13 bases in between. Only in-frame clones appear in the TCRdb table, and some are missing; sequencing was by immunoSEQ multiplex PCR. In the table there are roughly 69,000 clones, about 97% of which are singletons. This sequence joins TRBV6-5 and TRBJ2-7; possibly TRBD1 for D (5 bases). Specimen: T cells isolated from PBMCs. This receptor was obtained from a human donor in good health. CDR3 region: CASSYFQGFLEQYF. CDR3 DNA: TGTGCCAGCAGTTACTTCCAGGGTTTCCTCGAGCAGTACTTC.